This TCR beta chain was recorded in a study of siplizumab effects on memory and regulatory T cells. Study results and caveats: A small minority of alloreactive clones were mapped to unstimulated subsets. Naive or memory phenotype assignment was not possible for roughly 75-96% of proliferating CD4+ or CD8+ clones.

Note on this clone: What it recognizes is unknown.

Clones were read by immunoSEQ multiplex PCR, and TCRdb kept only the in-frame ones, dropping some. The top ten hold approximately 1.4% of the sample, which has about 100,000 clones, about 95% seen once. Specimen: non-Treg CD4+ T cells sorted from blood. The TCR was taken from a human donor in good health.

The CDR3 region has the DNA TGTGCCAGCAGCTTAGGGGGACTAGCACAAGAGACCCAGTACTTC. Translated, it gives CASSLGGLAQETQYF. The chain combines TRBV7-8 with TRBJ2-5; TRBD2 matches 9 bases. CDR1 and CDR2 (germline): SGHVS, FQNEAQ. The length of the CDR3 is 15 residues. Trimming cost V 1 base and J 2 bases; bases outside gene matches: 2.